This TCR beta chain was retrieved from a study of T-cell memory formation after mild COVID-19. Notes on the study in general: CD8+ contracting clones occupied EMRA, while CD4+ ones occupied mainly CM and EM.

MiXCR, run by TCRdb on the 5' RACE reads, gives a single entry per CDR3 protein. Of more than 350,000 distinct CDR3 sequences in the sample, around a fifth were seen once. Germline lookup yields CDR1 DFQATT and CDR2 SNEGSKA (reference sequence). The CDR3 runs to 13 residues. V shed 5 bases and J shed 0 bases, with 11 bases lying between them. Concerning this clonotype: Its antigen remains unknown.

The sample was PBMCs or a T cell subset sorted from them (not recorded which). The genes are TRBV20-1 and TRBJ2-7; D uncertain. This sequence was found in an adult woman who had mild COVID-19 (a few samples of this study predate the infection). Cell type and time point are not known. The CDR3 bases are TGCAGTGCTGGCTGGAGACGCTCCTACGAGCAGTACTTC. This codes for CSAGWRRSYEQYF.